This T cell receptor beta chain emerged from a study of T cell changes during pregnancy in multiple sclerosis. Some clones are missing from TCRdb's copy, which holds only in-frame ones; the method was immunoSEQ multiplex PCR. The sample has just over 60,000 clones, 92% seen once. Germline assignment: CDR1 MNHEY and CDR2 SVGAGI. V was trimmed by 5 bases and J by 3 bases, leaving 14 bases between them. This CDR3 has 15 amino acids. The chain has TRBV6-5 and TRBJ2-1, with D unclear. The sequences come from peripheral blood, collected in the second trimester of pregnancy. The sequence was collected from a female donor in good health, enrolled as a control in a pregnancy study. CDR3 in amino acids: CASSRSTSRYNEQFF. The CDR3 coding sequence is TGTGCCAGCAGTCGGTCCACTTCCCGCTACAATGAGCAGTTCTTC.